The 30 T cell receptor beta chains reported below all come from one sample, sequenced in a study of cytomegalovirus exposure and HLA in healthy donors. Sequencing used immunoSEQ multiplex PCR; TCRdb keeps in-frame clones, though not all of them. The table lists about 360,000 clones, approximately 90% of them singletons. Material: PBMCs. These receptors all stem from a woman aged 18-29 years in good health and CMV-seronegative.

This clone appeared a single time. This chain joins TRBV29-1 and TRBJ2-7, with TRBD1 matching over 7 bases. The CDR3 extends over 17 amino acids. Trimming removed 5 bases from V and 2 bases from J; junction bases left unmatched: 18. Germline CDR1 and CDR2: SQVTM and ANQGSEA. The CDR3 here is CSVSRQGRGSGTYEQYF. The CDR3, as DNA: TGCAGCGTTTCCCGACAGGGTCGTGGATCGGGGACCTACGAGCAGTACTTC.

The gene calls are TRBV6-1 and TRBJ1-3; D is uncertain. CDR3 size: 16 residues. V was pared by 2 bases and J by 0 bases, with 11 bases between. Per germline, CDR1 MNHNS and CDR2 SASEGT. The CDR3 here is CASSERAASSGNTIYF. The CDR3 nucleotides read TGTGCCAGCAGTGAAAGAGCTGCTAGCTCTGGAAACACCATATATTTT.

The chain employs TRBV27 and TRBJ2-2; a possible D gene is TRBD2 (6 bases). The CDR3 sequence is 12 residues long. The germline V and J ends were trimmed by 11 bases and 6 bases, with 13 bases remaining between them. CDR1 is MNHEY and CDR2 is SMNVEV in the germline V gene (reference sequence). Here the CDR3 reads CAGGYMAGELFF. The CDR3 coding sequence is TGTGCCGGGGGGTACATGGCCGGGGAGCTGTTTTTT.

CDR3 DNA sequence: TGTGCCAGCAGTCCAAATGCAGGGGGCGGTGGCTACACCTTC. Translated: CASSPNAGGGGYTF. The chain links TRBV28 to TRBJ1-2; 8 bases line up with TRBD1. CDR1 and CDR2 from the germline V gene are MDHEN and SYDVKM. The CDR3 runs 14 residues. V dropped 5 bases and J dropped 7; count of bases not matched to a gene: 9.

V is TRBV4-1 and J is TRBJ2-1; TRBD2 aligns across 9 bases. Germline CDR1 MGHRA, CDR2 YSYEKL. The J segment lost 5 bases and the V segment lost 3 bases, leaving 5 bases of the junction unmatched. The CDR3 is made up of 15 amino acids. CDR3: CASSQRASGDNEQFF. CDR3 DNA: TGCGCCAGCAGCCAGCGGGCTAGCGGGGACAATGAGCAGTTCTTC.

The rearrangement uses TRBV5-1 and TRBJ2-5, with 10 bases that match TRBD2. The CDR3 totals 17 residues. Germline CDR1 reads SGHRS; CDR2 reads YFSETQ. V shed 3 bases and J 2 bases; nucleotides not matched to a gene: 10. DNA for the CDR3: TGCGCCAGCAGCTGGAGCCTAGCGGGGGTTTTTCAAGAGACCCAGTACTTC. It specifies CASSWSLAGVFQETQYF.

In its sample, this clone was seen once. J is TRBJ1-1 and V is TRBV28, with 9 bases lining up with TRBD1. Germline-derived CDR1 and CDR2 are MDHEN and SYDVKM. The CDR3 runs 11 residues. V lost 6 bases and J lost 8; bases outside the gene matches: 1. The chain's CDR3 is CASSDRGEAFF. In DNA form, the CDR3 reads TGTGCCAGCAGCGACAGGGGGGAAGCTTTCTTT.

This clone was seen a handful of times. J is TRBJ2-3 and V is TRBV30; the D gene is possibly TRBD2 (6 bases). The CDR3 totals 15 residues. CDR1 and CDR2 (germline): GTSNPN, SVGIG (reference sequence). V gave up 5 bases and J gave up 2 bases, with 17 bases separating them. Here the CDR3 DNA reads TGTGCCTGGGGGATAGGCGGGACCTCCACAGATACGCAGTATTTT. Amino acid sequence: CAWGIGGTSTDTQYF. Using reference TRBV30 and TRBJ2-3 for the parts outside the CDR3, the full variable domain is SQTIHQWPATLVQPVGSPLSLECTVEGTSNPNLYWYRQAAGRGLQLLFYSVGIGQISSEVPQNLSASRPQDRQFILSSKKLLLSDSGFYLCAWGIGGTSTDTQYFGPGTRLTVL.

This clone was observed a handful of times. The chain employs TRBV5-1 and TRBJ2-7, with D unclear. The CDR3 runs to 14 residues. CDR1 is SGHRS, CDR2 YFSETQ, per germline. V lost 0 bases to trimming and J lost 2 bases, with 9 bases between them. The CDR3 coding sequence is TGCGCCAGCAGCTTGGCTCTAGAACCCTACGAGCAGTACTTC. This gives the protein CASSLALEPYEQYF.

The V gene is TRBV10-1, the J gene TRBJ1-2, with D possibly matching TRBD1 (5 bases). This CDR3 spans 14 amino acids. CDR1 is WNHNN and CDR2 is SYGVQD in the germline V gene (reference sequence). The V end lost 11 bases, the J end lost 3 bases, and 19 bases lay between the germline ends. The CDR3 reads CALPGGAADYGYTF. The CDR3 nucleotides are TGCGCCCTCCCGGGAGGGGCGGCGGACTATGGCTACACCTTC.

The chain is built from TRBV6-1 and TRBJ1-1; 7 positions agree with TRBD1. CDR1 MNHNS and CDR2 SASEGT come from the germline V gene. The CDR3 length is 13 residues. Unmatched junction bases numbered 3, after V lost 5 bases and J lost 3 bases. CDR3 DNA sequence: TGTGCCAGCAGTCTGGGACAGTACACTGAAGCTTTCTTT. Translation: CASSLGQYTEAFF.

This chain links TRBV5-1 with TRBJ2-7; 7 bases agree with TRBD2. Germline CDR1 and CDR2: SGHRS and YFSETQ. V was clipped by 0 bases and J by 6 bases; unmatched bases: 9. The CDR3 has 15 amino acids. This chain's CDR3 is CASSLVTLAKGEQYF. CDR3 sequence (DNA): TGCGCCAGCAGCTTGGTGACACTAGCGAAAGGCGAGCAGTACTTC.

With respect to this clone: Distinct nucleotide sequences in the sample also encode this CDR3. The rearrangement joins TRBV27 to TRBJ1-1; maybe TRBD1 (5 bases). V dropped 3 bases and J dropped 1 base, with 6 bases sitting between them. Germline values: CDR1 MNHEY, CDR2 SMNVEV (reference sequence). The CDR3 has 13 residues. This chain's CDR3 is CASSFTGNTEAFF. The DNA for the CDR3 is TGTGCCAGCAGTTTTACAGGGAACACTGAAGCTTTCTTT.

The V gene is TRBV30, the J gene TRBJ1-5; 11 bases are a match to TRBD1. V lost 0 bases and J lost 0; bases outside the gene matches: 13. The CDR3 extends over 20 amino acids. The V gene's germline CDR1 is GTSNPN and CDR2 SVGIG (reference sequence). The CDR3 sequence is CAWSVPTGTGGPYSNQPQHF. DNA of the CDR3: TGTGCCTGGAGTGTCCCAACCGGGACAGGGGGTCCCTATAGCAATCAGCCCCAGCATTTT.

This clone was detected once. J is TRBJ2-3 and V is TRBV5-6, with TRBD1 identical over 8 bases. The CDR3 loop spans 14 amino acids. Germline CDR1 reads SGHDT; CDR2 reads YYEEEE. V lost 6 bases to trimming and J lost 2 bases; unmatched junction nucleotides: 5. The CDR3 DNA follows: TGTGCCAGCAAGAGGACAGGGCTCACAGATACGCAGTATTTT. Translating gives CASKRTGLTDTQYF.

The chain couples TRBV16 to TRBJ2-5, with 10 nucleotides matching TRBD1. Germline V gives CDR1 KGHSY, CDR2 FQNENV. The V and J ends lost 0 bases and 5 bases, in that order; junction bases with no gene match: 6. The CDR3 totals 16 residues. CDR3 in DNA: TGTGCCAGCAGCCAATCGGCGGGACAGGGGCCGGAGACCCAGTACTTC. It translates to CASSQSAGQGPETQYF.

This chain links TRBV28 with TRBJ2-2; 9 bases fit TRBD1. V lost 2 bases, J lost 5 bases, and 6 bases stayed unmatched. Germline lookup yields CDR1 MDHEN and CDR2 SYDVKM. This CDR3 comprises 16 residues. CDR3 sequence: CASSLEVGTGTGELFF. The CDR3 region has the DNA TGTGCCAGCAGTTTAGAGGTTGGGACAGGGACCGGGGAGCTGTTTTTT. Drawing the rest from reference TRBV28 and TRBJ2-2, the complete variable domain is DVKVTQSSRYLVKRTGEKVFLECVQDMDHENMFWYRQDPGLGLRLIYFSYDVKMKEKGDIPEGYSVSREKKERFSLILESASTNQTSMYLCASSLEVGTGTGELFFGEGSRLTVL.

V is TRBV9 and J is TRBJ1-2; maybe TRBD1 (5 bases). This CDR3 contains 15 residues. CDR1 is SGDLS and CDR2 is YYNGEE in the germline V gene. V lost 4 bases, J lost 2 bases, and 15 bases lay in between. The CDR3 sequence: CASSPGGARNYGYTF. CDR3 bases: TGTGCCAGCAGCCCCGGAGGGGCGCGGAACTATGGCTACACCTTC.

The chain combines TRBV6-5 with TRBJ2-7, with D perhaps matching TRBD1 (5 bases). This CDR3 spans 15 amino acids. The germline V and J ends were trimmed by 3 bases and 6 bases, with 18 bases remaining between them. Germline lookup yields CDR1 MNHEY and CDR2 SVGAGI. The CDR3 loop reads CASSYTPQGVLEQYF. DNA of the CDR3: TGTGCCAGCAGTTATACCCCGCAGGGCGTCCTCGAGCAGTACTTC.

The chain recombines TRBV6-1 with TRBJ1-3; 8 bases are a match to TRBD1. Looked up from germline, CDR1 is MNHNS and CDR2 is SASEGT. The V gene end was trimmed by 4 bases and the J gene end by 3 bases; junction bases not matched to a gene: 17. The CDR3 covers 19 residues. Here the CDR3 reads CASSAVRTGLMLRGNTIYF. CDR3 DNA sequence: TGTGCCAGCAGTGCCGTTAGGACAGGGCTGATGCTTCGTGGAAACACCATATATTTT.

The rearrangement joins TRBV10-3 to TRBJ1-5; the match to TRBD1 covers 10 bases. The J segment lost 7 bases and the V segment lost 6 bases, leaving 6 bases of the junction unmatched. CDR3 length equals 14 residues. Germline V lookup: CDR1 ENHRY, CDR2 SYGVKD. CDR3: CAISPTGGEQPQHF. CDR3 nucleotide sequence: TGTGCCATCAGCCCGACAGGGGGCGAACAGCCCCAGCATTTT.

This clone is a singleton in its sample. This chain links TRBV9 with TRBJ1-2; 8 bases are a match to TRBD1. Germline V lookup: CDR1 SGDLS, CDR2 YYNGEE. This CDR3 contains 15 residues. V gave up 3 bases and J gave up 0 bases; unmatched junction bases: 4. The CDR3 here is CASSEDREANYGYTF. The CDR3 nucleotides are TGTGCCAGCAGCGAGGACAGGGAAGCTAACTATGGCTACACCTTC.

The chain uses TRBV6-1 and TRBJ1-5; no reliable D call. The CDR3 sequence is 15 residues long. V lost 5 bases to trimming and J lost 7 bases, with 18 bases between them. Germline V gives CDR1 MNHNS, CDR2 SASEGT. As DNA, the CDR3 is TGTGCCAGCAGTCCCCGGGTCAGCCGGCACCAGCCCCAGCATTTT. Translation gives CASSPRVSRHQPQHF.

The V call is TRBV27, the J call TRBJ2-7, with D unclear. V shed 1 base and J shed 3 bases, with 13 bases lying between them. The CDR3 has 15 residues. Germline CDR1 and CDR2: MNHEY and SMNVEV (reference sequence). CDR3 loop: CASSLLFRSDYEQYF. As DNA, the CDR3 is TGTGCCAGCAGTTTATTGTTCAGGTCAGACTACGAGCAGTACTTC.

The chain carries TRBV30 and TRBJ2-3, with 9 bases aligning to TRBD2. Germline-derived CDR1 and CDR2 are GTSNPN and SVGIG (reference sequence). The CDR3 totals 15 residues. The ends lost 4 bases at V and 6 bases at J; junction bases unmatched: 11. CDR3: CAWTRASGARDTQYF. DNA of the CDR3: TGTGCCTGGACTCGCGCTAGCGGGGCTCGGGATACGCAGTATTTT. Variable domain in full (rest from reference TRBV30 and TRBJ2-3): SQTIHQWPATLVQPVGSPLSLECTVEGTSNPNLYWYRQAAGRGLQLLFYSVGIGQISSEVPQNLSASRPQDRQFILSSKKLLLSDSGFYLCAWTRASGARDTQYFGPGTRLTVL.

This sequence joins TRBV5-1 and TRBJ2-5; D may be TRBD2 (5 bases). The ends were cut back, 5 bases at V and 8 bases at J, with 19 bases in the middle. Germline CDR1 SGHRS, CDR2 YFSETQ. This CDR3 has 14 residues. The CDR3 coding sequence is TGCGCCAGCAGAATACGGGAAGTGGTACACACCCAGTACTTC. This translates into CASRIREVVHTQYF.

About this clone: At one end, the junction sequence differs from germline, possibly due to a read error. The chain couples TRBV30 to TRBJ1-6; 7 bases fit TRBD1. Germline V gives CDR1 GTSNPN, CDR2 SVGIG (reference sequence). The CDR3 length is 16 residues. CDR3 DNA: TGTGCCTGGACTAGACAGGGCTCAAGTTTAGGTTCACTCCTCCACTTT. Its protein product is CAWTRQGSSLGSLLHF. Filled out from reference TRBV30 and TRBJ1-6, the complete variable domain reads SQTIHQWPATLVQPVGSPLSLECTVEGTSNPNLYWYRQAAGRGLQLLFYSVGIGQISSEVPQNLSASRPQDRQFILSSKKLLLSDSGFYLCAWTRQGSSLGSLLHFGNGTRLTVT.

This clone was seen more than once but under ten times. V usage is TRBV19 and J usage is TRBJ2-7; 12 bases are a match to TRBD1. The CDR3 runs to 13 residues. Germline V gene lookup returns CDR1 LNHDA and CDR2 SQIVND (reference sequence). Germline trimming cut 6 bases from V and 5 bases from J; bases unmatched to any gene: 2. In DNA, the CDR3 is TGTGCCAGTAGCAGGGACAGGGGGCACGAGCAGTACTTC. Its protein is CASSRDRGHEQYF.

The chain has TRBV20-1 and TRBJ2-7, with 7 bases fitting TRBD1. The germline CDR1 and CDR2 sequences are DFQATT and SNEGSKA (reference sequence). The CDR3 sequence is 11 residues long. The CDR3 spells CGCTGAYEQYF. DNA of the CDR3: TGCGGATGTACAGGGGCCTACGAGCAGTACTTC.

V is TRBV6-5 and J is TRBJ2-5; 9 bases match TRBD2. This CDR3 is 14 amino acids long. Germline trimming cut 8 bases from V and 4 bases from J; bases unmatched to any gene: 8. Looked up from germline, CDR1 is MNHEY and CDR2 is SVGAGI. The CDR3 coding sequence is TGTGCCAGCGGAGCGCGGGGGGGTGGAGAGACCCAGTACTTC. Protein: CASGARGGGETQYF.